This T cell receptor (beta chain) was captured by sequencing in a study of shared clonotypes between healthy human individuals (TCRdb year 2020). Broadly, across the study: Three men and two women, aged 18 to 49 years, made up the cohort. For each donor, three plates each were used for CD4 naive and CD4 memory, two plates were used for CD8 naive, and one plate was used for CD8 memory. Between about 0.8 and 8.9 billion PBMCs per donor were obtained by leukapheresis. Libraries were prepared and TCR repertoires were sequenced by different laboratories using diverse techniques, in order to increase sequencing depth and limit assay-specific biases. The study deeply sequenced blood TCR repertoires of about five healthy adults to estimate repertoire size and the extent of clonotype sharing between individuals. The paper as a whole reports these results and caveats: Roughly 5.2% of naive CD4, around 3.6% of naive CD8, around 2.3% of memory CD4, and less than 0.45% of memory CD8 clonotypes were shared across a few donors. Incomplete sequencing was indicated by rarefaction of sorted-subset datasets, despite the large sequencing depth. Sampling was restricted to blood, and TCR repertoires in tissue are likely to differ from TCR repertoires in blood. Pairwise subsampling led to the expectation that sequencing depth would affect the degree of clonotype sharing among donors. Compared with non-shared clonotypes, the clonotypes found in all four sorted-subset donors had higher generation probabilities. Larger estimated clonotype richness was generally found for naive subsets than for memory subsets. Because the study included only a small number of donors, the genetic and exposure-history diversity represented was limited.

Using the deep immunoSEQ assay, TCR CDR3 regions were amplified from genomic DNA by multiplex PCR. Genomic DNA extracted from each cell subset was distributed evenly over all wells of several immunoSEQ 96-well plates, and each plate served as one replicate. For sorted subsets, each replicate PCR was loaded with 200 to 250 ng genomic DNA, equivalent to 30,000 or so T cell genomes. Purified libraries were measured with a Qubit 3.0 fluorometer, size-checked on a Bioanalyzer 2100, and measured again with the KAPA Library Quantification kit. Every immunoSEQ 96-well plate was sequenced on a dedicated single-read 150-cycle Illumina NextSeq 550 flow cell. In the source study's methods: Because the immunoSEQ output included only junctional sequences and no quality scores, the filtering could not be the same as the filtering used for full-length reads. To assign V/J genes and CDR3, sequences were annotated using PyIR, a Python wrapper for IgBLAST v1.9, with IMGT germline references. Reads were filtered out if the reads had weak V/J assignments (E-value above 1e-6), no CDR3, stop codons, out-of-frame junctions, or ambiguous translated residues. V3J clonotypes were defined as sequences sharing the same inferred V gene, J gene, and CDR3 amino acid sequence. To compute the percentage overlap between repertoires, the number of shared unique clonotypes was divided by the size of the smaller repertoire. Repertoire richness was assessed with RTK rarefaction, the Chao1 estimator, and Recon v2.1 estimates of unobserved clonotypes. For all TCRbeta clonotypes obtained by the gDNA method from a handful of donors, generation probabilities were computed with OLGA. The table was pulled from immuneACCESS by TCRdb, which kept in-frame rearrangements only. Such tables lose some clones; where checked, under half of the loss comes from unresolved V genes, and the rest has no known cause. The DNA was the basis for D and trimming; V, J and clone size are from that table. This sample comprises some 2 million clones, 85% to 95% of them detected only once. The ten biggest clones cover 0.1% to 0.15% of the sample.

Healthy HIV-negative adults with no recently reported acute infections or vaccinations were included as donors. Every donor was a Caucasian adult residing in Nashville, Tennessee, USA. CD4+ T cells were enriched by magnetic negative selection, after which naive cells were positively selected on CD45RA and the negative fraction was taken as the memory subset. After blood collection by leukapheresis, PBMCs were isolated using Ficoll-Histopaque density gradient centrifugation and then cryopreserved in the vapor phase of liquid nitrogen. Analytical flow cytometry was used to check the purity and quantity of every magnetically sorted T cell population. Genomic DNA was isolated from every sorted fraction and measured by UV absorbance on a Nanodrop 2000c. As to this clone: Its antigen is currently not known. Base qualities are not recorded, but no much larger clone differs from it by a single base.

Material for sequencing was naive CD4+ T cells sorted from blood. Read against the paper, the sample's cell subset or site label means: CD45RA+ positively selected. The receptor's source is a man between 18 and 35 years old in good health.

For the CDR3, the sequence is CASSSGGAISGANVLTF. Read as DNA, the sequence is TGTGCCAGCAGCTCTGGAGGCGCAATCTCTGGGGCCAACGTCCTGACTTTC. The sequence links TRBV7-2 to TRBJ2-6; matching of 5 bases hints at TRBD2 as the D gene. V loses 4 bases, J loses 0 bases, and the germline ends lie 13 bases apart. Taken from cysteine to phenylalanine, the CDR3 has 17 residues. Here the CDR3 DNA is all that survives: 51 bases in frame from base 1. Via the germline V gene, CDR1 is SGHTA and CDR2 FQGNSA.